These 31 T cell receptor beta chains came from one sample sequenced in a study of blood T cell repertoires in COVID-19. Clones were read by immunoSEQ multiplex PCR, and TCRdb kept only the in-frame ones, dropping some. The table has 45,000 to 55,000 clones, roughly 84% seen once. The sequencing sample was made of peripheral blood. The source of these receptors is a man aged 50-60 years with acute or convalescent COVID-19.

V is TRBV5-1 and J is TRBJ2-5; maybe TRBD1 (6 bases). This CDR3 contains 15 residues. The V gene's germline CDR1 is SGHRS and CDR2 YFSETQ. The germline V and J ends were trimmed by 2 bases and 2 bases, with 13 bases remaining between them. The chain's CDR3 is CASSLTTGQQETQYF. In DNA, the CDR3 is TGCGCCAGCAGCTTAACCACTGGACAGCAAGAGACCCAGTACTTC.

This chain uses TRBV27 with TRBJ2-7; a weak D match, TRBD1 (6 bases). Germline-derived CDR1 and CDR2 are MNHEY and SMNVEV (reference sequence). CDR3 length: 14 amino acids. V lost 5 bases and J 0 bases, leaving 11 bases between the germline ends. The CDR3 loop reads CASSQTGSSYEQYF. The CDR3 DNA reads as TGTGCCAGCAGTCAAACAGGGAGCTCCTACGAGCAGTACTTC.

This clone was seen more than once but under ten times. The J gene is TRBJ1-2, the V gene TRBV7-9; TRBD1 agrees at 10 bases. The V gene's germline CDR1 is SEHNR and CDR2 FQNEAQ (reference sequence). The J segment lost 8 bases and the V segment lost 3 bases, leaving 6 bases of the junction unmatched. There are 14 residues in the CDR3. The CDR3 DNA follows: TGTGCCAGCAGCTTGACGACAGGGGGCGTGGGCTACACCTTC. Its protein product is CASSLTTGGVGYTF.

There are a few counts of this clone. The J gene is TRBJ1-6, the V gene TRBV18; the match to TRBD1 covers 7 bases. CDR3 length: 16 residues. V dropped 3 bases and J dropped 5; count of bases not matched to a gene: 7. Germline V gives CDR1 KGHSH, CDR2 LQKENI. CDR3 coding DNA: TGTGCCAGCTCACCGCTACAGGGGAGCAATAATTCACCCCTCCACTTT. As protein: CASSPLQGSNNSPLHF.

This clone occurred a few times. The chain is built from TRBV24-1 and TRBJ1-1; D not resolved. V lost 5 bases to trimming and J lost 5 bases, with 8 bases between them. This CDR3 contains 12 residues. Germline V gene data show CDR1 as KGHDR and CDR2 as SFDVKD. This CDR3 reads CATSGGNTEAFF. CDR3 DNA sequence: TGTGCCACCAGTGGAGGAAATACTGAAGCTTTCTTT.

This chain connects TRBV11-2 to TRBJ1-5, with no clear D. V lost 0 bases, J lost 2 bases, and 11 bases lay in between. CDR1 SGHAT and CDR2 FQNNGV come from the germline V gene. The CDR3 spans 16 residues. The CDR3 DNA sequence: TGTGCCAGCAGCTTAGACGGTCCGGTGGGCAATCAGCCCCAGCATTTT. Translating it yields CASSLDGPVGNQPQHF.

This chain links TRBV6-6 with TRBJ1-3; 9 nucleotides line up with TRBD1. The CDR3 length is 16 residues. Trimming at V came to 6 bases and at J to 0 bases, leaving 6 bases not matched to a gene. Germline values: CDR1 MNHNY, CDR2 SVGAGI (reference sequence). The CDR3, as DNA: TGTGCCAGCAGCGTTGGACAGGGGAGCTCTGGAAACACCATATATTTT. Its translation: CASSVGQGSSGNTIYF.

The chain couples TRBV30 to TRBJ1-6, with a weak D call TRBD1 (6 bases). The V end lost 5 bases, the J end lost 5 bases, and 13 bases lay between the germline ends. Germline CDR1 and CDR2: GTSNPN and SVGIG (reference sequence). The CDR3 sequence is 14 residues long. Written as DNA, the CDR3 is TGTGCCTGGGGTACAGGGTCGGATAATTCACCCCTCCACTTT. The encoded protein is CAWGTGSDNSPLHF.

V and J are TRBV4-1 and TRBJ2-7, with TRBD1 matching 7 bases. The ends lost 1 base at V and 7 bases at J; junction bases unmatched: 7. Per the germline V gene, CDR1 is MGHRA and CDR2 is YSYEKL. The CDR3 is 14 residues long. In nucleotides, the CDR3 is TGCGCCAGCAGCCAAGTTAAGGGGGCGAGGGAGCAGTACTTC. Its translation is CASSQVKGAREQYF.

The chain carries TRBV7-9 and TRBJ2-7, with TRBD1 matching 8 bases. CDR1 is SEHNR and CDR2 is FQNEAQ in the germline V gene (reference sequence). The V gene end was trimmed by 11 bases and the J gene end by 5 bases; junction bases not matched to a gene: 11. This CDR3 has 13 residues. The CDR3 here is CAGQDRASHEQYF. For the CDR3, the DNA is TGTGCCGGCCAGGACAGGGCGAGCCACGAGCAGTACTTC.

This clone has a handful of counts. CDR3: CASSLGPRSMNTEAFF. As DNA, the CDR3 is TGCGCCAGCAGCTTGGGCCCAAGGAGCATGAACACTGAAGCTTTCTTT. This chain joins TRBV5-1 and TRBJ1-1; D is ambiguous. V was cut by 0 bases and J by 0 bases, with 12 bases left in between. Germline V lookup: CDR1 SGHRS, CDR2 YFSETQ. This CDR3 region has 16 residues.

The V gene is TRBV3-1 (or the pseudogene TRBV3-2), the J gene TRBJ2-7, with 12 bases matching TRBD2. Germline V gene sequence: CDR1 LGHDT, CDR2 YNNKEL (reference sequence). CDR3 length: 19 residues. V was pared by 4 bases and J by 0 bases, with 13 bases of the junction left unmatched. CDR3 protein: CASSLFLAGGPGSSYEQYF. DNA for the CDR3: TGTGCCAGCAGCCTCTTCCTAGCGGGAGGGCCGGGGAGCTCCTACGAGCAGTACTTC.

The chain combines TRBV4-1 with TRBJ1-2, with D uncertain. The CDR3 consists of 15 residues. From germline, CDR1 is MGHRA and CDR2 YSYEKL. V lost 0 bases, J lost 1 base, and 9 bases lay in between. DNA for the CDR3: TGCGCCAGCAGCCAAGATAACAGTTTTAACTATGGCTACACCTTC. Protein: CASSQDNSFNYGYTF.

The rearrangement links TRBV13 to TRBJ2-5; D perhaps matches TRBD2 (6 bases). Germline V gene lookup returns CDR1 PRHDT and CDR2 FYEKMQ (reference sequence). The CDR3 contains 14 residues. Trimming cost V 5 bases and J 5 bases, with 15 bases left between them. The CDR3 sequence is CASSRRTIQETQYF. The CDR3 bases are TGTGCCAGCAGCCGCAGGACTATTCAGGAGACCCAGTACTTC.

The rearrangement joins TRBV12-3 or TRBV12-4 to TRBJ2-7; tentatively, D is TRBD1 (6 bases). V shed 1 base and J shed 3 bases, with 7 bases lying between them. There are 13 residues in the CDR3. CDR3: CASSLGGGYEQYF. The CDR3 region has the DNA TGTGCCAGCAGTTTAGGAGGGGGCTACGAGCAGTACTTC.

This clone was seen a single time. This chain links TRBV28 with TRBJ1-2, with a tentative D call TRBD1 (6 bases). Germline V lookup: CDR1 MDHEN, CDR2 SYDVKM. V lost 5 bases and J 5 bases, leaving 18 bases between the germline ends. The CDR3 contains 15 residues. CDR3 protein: CASSDSTGGKYGYTF. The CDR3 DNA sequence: TGTGCCAGCAGTGATTCGACAGGCGGCAAATATGGCTACACCTTC.

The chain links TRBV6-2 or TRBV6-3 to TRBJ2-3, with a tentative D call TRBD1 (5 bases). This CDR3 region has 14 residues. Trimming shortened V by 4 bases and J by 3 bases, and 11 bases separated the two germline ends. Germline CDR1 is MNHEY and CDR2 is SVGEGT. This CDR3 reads CASSFRTKTDTQYF. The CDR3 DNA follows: TGTGCCAGCAGTTTCCGGACAAAAACAGATACGCAGTATTTT.

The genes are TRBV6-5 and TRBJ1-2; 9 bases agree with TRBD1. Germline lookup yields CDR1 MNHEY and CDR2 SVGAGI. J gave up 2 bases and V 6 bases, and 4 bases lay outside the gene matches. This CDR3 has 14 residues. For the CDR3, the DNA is TGTGCCAGCAGCGACAGGGGGAGGAACTATGGCTACACCTTC. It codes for CASSDRGRNYGYTF.

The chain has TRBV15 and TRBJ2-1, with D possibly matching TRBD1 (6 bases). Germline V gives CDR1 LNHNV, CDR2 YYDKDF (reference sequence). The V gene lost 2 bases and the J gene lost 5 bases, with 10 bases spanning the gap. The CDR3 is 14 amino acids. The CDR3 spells CATSRQTGDNEQFF. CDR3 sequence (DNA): TGTGCCACCAGCAGACAGACAGGAGACAATGAGCAGTTCTTC.

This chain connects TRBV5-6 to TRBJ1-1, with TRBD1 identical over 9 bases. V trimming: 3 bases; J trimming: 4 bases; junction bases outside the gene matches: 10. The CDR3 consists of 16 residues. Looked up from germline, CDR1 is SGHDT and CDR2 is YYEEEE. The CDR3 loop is CASSYTGGLVGTEAFF. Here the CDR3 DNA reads TGTGCCAGCAGCTACACAGGGGGCCTGGTCGGCACTGAAGCTTTCTTT.

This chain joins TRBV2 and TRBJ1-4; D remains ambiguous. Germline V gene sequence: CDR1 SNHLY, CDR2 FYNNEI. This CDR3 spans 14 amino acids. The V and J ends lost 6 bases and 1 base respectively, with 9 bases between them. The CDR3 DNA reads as TGTGCCAGCAGGGGAGATGTAACTAATGAAAAACTGTTTTTT. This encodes CASRGDVTNEKLFF.

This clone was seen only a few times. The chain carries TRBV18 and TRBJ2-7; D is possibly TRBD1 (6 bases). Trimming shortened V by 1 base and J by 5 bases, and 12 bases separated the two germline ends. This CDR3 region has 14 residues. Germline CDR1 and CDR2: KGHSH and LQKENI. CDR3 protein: CASSPLQGSDEQYF. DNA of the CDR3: TGTGCCAGCTCACCACTACAGGGTTCCGACGAGCAGTACTTC. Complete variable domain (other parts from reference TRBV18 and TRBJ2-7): NAGVMQNPRHLVRRRGQEARLRCSPMKGHSHVYWYRQLPEEGLKFMVYLQKENIIDESGMPKERFSAEFPKEGPSILRIQQVVRGDSAAYFCASSPLQGSDEQYFGPGTRLTVT.

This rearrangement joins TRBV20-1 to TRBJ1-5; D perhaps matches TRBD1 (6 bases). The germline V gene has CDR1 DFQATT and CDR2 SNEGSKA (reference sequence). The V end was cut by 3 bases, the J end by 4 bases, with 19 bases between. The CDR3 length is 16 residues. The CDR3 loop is CSASPIGQNRNQPQHF. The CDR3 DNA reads TGCAGTGCTAGTCCTATTGGACAGAACCGGAATCAGCCCCAGCATTTT.

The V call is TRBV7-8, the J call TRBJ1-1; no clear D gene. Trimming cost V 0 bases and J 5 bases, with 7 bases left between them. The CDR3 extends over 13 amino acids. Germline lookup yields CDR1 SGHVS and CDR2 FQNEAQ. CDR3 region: CASSLAAGTEAFF. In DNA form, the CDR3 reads TGTGCCAGCAGCTTAGCCGCGGGAACTGAAGCTTTCTTT.

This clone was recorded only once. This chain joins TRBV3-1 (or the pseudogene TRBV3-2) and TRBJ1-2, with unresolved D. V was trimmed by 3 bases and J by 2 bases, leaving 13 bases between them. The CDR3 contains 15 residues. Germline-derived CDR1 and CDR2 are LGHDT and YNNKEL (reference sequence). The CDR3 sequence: CASSQNDGLNYGYTF. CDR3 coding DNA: TGTGCCAGCAGCCAGAATGACGGACTCAACTATGGCTACACCTTC.

This CDR3 is CASSLEGRAGVKGNTIYF. The CDR3 DNA reads TGTGCCAGCAGCTTGGAGGGCAGGGCTGGTGTGAAAGGAAACACCATATATTTT. This chain uses TRBV5-6 with TRBJ1-3; D is perhaps TRBD1 (5 bases). This CDR3 is built from 18 residues. V shed 0 bases and J shed 4 bases, with 20 bases lying between them. Per germline, CDR1 SGHDT and CDR2 YYEEEE.

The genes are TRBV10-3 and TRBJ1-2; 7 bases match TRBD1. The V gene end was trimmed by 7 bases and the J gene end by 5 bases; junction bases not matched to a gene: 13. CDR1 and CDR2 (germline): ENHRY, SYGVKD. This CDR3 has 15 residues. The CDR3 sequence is CAITQGGQGGYGYTF. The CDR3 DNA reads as TGTGCCATCACCCAAGGGGGGCAGGGGGGATATGGCTACACCTTC.

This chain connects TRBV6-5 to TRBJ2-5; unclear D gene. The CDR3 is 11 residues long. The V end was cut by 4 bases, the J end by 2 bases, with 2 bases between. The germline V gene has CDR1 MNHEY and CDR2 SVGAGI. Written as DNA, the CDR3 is TGTGCCAGCAGTTTACAAGAGACCCAGTACTTC. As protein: CASSLQETQYF.

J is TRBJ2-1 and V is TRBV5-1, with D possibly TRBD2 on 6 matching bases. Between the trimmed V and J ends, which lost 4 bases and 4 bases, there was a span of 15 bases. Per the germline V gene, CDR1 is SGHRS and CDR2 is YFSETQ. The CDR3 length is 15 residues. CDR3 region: CASSAGIAVYNEQFF. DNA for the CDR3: TGCGCCAGCAGCGCCGGCATAGCGGTATACAATGAGCAGTTCTTC.

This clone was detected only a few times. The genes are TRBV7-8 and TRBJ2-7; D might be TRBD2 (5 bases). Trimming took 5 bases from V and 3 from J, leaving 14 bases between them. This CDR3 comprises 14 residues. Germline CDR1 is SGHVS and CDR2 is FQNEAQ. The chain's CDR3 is CASSVLGAYYEQYF. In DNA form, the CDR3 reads TGTGCCAGCAGCGTACTGGGAGCCTACTACGAGCAGTACTTC.

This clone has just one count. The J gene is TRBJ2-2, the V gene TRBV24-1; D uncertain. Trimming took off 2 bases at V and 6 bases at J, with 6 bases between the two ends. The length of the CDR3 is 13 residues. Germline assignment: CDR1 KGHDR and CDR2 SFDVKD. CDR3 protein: CATSDYAAGELFF. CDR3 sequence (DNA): TGTGCCACCAGTGATTATGCGGCCGGGGAGCTGTTTTTT.